This T cell receptor (beta chain) was recorded in a study of cytomegalovirus exposure and HLA in healthy donors. Study-wide background: Most donors, 80% to 90% of around 400 genotyped, fell in the Caucasian-associated ancestry cluster.

The CDR3 contains 15 residues. Unmatched junction bases numbered 3, after V lost 3 bases and J lost 3 bases. Germline V gene data show CDR1 as MNHEY and CDR2 as SMNVEV (reference sequence). Findings and limits, study-wide: A later analysis reportedly identified an Asian-associated ancestry cluster as carrying fewer N-insertions than the roughly 600-donor mean. In a later analysis, several top co-occurrence clusters appeared linked to parvovirus B19, influenza, CMV and Epstein-Barr virus. Sequencing likely caused a cluster of highly shared sequence variants.

On this clone: Its antigen is unidentified.

Primers: 60 Vbeta forward and 13 Jbeta reverse. This table comes from immunoSEQ multiplex PCR, and its TCRdb copy is limited to in-frame clones, with some not included. In the table there are some 150,000 clones, just under 80% of which are singletons. The specimen sequenced was PBMCs. The TCR sequence derives from a male donor in good health and CMV-seronegative. This chain joins TRBV27 and TRBJ2-7, with 12 positions matching TRBD1. This CDR3 is CASSFGTGGYYEQYF. CDR3 in DNA: TGTGCCAGCAGTTTTGGGACAGGGGGCTACTACGAGCAGTACTTC.